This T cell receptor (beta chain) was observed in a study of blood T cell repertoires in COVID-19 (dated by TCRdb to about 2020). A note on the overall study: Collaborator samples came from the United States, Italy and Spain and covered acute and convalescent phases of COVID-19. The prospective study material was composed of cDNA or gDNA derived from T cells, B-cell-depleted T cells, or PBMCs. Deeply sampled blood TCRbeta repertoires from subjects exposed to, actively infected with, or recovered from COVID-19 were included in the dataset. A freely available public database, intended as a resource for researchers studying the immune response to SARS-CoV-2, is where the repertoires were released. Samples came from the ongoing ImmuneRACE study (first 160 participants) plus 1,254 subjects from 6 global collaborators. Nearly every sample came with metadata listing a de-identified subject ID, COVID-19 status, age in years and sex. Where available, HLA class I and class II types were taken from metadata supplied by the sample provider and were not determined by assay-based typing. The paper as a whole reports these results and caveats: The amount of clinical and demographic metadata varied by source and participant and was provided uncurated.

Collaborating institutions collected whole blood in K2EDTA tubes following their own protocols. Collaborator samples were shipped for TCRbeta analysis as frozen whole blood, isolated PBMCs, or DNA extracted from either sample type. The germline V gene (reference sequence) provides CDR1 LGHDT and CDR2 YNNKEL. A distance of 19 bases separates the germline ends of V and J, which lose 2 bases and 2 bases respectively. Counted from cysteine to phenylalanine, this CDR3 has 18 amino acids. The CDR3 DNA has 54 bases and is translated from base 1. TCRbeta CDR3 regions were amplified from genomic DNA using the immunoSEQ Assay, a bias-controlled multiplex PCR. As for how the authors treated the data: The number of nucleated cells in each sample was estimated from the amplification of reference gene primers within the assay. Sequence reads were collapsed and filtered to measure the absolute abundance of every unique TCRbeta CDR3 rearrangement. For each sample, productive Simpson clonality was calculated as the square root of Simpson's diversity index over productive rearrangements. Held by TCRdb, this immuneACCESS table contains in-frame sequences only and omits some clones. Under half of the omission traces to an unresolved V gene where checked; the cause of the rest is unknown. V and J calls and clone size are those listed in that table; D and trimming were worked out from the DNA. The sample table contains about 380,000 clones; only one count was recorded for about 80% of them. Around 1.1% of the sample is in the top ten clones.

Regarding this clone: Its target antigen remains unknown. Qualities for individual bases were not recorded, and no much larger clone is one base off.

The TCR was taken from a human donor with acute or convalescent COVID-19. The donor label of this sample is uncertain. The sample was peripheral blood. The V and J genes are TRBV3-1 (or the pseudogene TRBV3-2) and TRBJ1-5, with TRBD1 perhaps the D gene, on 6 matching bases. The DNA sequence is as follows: TGTGCCAGCAGCCAAACCACAGGAGGGGGACTAGGCAATCAGCCCCAGCATTTT. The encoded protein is CASSQTTGGGLGNQPQHF.